This TCR beta chain derives from a study of blood T cell repertoires in COVID-19. Study in general: Spain, Italy and the United States supplied samples that represented acute and convalescent COVID-19. Nucleic acid was either cDNA or gDNA, and it came from T cells, B-cell-depleted T cells, or PBMCs.

The V end was cut by 7 bases, the J end by 11 bases, with 11 bases between. CDR1 is MNHEY, CDR2 SVGAGI, per germline. The CDR3 is 10 amino acids. Original processing notes: Estimated nucleated cell counts came from reference gene primer amplification. This table comes from immunoSEQ multiplex PCR, and its TCRdb copy is limited to in-frame clones, with some not included. For V, J and clone size, that table is used; D and trimming come from the DNA. This table holds 90,000 to 110,000 clones, 65% to 80% found once. The V and J genes are TRBV6-5 and TRBJ1-1; D gene unclear. Sample: peripheral blood. This clonotype originated in a woman in her seventies with acute or convalescent COVID-19. CDR3 nucleotides: TGTGCCAGCAATTTACCTAGGGCTTTCTTT. Encoded protein: CASNLPRAFF.